The clone carrying this TCR beta chain was picked up a small number of times. Its target is unknown. This record comes from a study of T cells in Graves' hyperthyroidism and ophthalmopathy. Study-wide results and caveats: Clonotypes that were expanded in thyroid above 0.001 mostly appeared in blood too. A model built on 13 V-J features separated ophthalmopathy from stable hyperthyroidism.

Orbital computed tomography and thyroid ultrasound, together with serum TRAb and thyroxine and clinical symptoms, were used for diagnoses. The PBMCs studied were ones that came from about 10 ml fresh peripheral blood. This CDR3 contains 16 residues. Germline lookup yields CDR1 MNHNS and CDR2 SASEGT. V dropped 6 bases and J dropped 0 bases, with 14 bases sitting between them. RNA transcripts were the template for amplifying TCR beta CDR3 regions. The HTBI primer set drove a first-round RT-PCR of the TCR CDR3. TCRdb used MiXCR to reprocess the multiplex PCR reads, holding one entry per CDR3 protein. Found here are a few hundred thousand distinct CDR3 sequences, roughly 25% of them singletons; the top ten hold over 70%.

This chain links TRBV6-1 with TRBJ2-2, with D perhaps matching TRBD2 (5 bases). Sample: blood. The source of this sequence is a man aged 50 to 59 with Graves' hyperthyroidism. CDR3 region: CASSSLALANTGELFF. CDR3 nucleotide sequence: TGTGCCAGCAGCAGCCTAGCCCTCGCGAACACCGGGGAGCTGTTTTTT.